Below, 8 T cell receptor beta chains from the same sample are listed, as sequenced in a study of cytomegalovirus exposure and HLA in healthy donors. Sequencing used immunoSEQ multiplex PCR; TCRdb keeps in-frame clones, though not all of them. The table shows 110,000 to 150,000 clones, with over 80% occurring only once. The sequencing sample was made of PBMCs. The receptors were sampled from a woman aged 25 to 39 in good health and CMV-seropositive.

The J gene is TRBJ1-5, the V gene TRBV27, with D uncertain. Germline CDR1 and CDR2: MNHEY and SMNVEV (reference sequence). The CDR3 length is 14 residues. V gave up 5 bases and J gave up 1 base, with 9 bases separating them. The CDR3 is CASSRHFSNQPQHF. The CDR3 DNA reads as TGTGCCAGCAGTCGTCACTTCAGCAATCAGCCCCAGCATTTT.

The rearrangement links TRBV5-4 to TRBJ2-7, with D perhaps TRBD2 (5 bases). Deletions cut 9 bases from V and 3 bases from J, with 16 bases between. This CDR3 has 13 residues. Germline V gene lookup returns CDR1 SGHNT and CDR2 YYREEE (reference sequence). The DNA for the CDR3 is TGTGCCATCGCCCGGGGAGATCTCTACGAGCAGTACTTC. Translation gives CAIARGDLYEQYF.

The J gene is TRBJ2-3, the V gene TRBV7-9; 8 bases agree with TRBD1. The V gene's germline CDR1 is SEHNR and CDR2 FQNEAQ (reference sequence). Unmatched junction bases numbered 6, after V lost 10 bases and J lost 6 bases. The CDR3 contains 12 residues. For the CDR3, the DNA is TGTGCCATCCCAGGGGGCGAGGATACGCAGTATTTT. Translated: CAIPGGEDTQYF. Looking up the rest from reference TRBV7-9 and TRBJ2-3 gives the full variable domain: DTGVSQNPRHKITKRGQNVTFRCDPISEHNRLYWYRQTLGQGPEFLTYFQNEAQLEKSRLLSDRFSAERPKGSFSTLEIQRTEQGDSAMYLCAIPGGEDTQYFGPGTRLTVL.

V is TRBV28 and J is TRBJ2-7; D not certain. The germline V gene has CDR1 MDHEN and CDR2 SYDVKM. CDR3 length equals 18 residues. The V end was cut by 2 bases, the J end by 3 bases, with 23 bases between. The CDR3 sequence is CASSLQLGRARQLYEQYF. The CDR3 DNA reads TGTGCCAGCAGTTTACAGCTAGGTAGAGCCCGGCAGCTCTACGAGCAGTACTTC.

Here the CDR3 reads CASSPRPGQGSGETQYF. The CDR3 DNA reads as TGCGCCAGCAGCCCGCGGCCGGGACAGGGCTCAGGGGAGACCCAGTACTTC. The gene calls are TRBV5-1 and TRBJ2-5; 9 bases line up with TRBD1. Per the germline V gene, CDR1 is SGHRS and CDR2 is YFSETQ. The CDR3 has 17 amino acids. V trimming: 4 bases; J trimming: 5 bases; junction bases outside the gene matches: 15.

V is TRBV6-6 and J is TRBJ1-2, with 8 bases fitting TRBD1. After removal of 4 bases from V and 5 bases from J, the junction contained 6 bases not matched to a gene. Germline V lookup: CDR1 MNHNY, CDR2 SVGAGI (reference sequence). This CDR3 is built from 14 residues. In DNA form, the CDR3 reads TGTGCCAGCAGTTTCGACAGGGGAGTTTATGGCTACACCTTC. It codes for CASSFDRGVYGYTF.

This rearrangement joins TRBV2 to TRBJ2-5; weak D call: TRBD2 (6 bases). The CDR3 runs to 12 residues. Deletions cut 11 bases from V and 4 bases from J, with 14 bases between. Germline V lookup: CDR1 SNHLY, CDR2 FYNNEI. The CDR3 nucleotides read TGTGCCGGGGCGGGAATGGGAGAGACCCAGTACTTC. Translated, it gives CAGAGMGETQYF.

As DNA, the CDR3 is TGTGCCAGCAGCTTAGATCCGGGTTACGAGCAGTACTTC. This translates into CASSLDPGYEQYF. The rearrangement joins TRBV11-3 to TRBJ2-7; D is ambiguous. Germline loops: CDR1 SGHNT, CDR2 YENEEA. The CDR3 consists of 13 residues. V dropped 0 bases and J dropped 4 bases, with 7 bases sitting between them.